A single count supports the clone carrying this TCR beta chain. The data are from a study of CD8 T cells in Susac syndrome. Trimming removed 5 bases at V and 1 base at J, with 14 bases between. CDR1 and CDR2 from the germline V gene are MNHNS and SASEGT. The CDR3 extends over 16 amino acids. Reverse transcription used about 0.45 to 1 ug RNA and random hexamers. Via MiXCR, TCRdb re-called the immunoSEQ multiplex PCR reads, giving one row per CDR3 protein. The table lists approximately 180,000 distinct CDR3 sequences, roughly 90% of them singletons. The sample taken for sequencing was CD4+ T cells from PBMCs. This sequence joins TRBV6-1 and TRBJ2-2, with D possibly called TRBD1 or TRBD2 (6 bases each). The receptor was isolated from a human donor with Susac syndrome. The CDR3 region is CASSPAGHQNTGELFF. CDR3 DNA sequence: TGTGCCAGCAGTCCTGCGGGACACCAGAACACCGGGGAGCTGTTTTTT.